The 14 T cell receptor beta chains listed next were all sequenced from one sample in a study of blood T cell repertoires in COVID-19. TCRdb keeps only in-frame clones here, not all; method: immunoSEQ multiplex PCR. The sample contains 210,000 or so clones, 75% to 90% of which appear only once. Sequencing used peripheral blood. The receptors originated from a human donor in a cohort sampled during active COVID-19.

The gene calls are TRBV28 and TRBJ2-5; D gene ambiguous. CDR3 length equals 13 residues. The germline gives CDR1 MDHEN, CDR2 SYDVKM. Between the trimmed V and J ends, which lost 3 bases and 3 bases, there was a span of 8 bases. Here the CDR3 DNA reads TGTGCCAGCAGTTTTCTGCCAGAAGAGACCCAGTACTTC. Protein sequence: CASSFLPEETQYF.

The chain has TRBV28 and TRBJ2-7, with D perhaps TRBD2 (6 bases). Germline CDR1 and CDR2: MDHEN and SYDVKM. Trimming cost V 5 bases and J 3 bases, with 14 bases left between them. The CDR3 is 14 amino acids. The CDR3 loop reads CASSIGTAGYEQYF. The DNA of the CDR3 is TGTGCCAGCAGTATTGGGACTGCAGGCTACGAGCAGTACTTC.

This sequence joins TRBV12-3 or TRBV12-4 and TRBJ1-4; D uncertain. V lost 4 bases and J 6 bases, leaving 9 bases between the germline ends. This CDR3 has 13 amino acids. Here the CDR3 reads CASSWAGYEKLFF. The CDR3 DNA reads TGTGCCAGCAGTTGGGCGGGCTATGAAAAACTGTTTTTT.

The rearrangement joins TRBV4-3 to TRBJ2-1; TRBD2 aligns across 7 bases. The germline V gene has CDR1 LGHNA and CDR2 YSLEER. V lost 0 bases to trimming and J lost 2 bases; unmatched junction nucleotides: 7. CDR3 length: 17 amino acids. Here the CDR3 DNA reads TGCGCCAGCAGCCAAGAGGGCCGCGGGGGTCCCTACAATGAGCAGTTCTTC. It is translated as CASSQEGRGGPYNEQFF.

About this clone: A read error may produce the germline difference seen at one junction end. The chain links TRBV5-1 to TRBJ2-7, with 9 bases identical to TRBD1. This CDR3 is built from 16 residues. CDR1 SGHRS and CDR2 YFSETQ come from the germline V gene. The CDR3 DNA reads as TGCGCCAGCAGCGTCACAGGGGGCACCCTCTCCTCCGAGCAGTACTTC. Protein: CASSVTGGTLSSEQYF. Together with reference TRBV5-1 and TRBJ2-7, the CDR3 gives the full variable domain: KAGVTQTPRYLIKTRGQQVTLSCSPISGHRSVSWYQQTPGQGLQFLFEYFSETQRNKGNFPGRFSGRQFSNSRSEMNVSTLELGDSALYLCASSVTGGTLSSEQYFGPGTRLTVT.

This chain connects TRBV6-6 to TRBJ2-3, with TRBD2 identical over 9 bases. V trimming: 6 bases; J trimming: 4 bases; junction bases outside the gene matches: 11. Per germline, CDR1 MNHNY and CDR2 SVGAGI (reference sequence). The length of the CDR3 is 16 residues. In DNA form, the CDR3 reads TGTGCCAGCAGCCCTTCGCGCGGGAGGGGGTCAGATACGCAGTATTTT. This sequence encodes CASSPSRGRGSDTQYF.

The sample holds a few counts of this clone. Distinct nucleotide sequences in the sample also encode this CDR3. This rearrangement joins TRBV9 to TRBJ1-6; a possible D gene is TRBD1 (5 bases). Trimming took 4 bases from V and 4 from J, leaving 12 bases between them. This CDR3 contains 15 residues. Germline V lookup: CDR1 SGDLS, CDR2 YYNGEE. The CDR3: CASSTGDGYNSPLHF. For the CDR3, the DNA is TGTGCCAGCAGCACGGGGGACGGTTATAATTCACCCCTCCACTTT.

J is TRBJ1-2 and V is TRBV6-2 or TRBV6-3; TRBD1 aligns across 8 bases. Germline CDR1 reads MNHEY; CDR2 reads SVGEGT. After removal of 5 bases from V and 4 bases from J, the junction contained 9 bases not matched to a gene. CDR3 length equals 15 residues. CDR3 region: CASSRTGTGIYGYTF. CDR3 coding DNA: TGTGCCAGCAGTCGGACCGGGACAGGTATCTATGGCTACACCTTC.

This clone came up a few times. CDR3 DNA: TGTGCCAGCAGTTCCAGGGGCCTTTCGGGACTGTTTTTT. This encodes CASSSRGLSGLFF. J is TRBJ1-4 and V is TRBV28; D possibly corresponds to TRBD1 (6 bases). The CDR3 runs to 13 residues. Per germline, CDR1 MDHEN and CDR2 SYDVKM. V was clipped by 4 bases and J by 13 bases, with 16 bases between them.

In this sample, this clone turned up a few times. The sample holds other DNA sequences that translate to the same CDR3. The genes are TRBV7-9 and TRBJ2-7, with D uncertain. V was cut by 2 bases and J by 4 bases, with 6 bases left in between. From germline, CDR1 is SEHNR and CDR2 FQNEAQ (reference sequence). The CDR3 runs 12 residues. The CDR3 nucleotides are TGTGCCAGCAGCTTAAGAGTGTACGAGCAGTACTTC. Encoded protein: CASSLRVYEQYF.

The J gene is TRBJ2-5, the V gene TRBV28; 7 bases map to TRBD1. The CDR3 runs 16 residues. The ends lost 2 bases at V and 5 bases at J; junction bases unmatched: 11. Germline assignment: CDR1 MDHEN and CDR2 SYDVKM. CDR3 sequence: CASSLLRQGHLETQYF. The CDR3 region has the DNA TGTGCCAGCAGTTTACTTCGACAGGGCCACTTGGAGACCCAGTACTTC.

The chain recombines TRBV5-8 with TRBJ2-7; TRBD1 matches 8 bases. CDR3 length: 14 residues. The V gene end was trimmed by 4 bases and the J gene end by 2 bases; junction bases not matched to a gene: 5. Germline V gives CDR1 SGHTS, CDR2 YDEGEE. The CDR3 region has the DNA TGTGCCAGCAGCCGCGACAGGGGCCCCTACGAGCAGTACTTC. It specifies CASSRDRGPYEQYF.

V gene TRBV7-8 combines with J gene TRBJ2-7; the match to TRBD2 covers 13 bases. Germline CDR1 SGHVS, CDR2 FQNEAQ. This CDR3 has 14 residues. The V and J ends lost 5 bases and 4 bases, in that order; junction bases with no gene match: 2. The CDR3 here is CASSILAGGYEQYF. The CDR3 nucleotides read TGTGCCAGCAGCATACTAGCGGGAGGGTACGAGCAGTACTTC.

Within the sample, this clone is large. CDR3 DNA sequence: TGCAGCGTTGAAGGACGGGACTCCTACGAGCAGTACTTC. Translation: CSVEGRDSYEQYF. The J gene is TRBJ2-7, the V gene TRBV29-1; possible D gene TRBD2, 5 bases. V gave up 1 base and J gave up 0 bases, with 7 bases separating them. The germline V gene has CDR1 SQVTM and CDR2 ANQGSEA. This CDR3 is 13 amino acids long.